This is a list of T cell receptor beta chains from one sample in a study of blood T cells in healthy people across ages. TCRdb reanalysed the 5' RACE reads using MiXCR and keeps one entry per CDR3 protein. The sample yields 1.5 million to 2 million distinct CDR3 sequences, roughly two fifths seen once. The sequenced sample was blood. The receptors stem from a human donor in good health. Each CDR3 is given with its conserved first and last residue. A D gene is named only where the DNA matches it firmly. Clone size appears in some rows only: once, few, many, or a class for an expanded clone.

>NA|TRBD1|TRBV7-9|TRBJ2-7
TGTGCCAGCAGTCGTCCGGGACAGGGCCAACCTAGAAGCGAGCAGTACTTC
CASSRPGQGQPRSEQYF
>few|NA|TRBV27|TRBJ2-7
TGTGCCAGCAACATAGGACACCCCTCCTACGAGCAGTACTTC
CASNIGHPSYEQYF
>NA|NA|TRBV15|TRBJ2-1
TGTGCCACCAGCAGGTTCTCGGTCTCAAGCTCCTACAATGAGCAGTTCTTC
CATSRFSVSSSYNEQFF
>NA|NA|TRBV7-3|TRBJ2-3
TGTGCCAGCAGCTCTTCAGGGATGCTCACAGATACGCAGTATTTT
CASSSSGMLTDTQYF
>few|NA|TRBV7-2|TRBJ1-5
TGTGCCAGCAGCACCCTTTTGGGGGGAAGCAATCAGCCCCAGCATTTT
CASSTLLGGSNQPQHF
>once|TRBD2|TRBV6-2/TRBV6-3|TRBJ2-2
TGTGCCAGCAGTTCCGGCGGGGGGCACGCCGGGGAGCTGTTTTTT
CASSSGGGHAGELFF
>few|NA|TRBV4-3|TRBJ2-5
TGCGCCAGCAGCCAAGTATTGTTGGAGACCCAGTACTTC
CASSQVLLETQYF
>few|NA|TRBV12-3/TRBV12-4|TRBJ2-1
TGTGCCAGCAGTTACTCCCCGGGGGGCCAAGAGCAGTTCTTC
CASSYSPGGQEQFF
>NA|NA|TRBV5-1|TRBJ2-1
TGCGCCAGCAGCTTTCGGATCGGCCCTTACAATGAGCAGTTCTTC
CASSFRIGPYNEQFF
>NA|NA|TRBV28|TRBJ2-1
TGTGCCAGCACCGTGGGGGTGGGGTCCTACAATGAGCAGTTCTTC
CASTVGVGSYNEQFF
>NA|NA|TRBV5-1|TRBJ2-7
TGCGCCGGCAGCTTGGTCAGTGGCTACGAGCAGTACTTC
CAGSLVSGYEQYF
>NA|TRBD1|TRBV29-1|TRBJ2-5
TGCAGCGTTGAAGAATGGCGCTGGGACAGGGGGGAGACCCAGTACTTC
CSVEEWRWDRGETQYF
>NA|NA|TRBV5-6|TRBJ2-6
TGTGCCAGCAGCGGAACGACAGAGACCGGGGCCAACGTCCTGACTTTC
CASSGTTETGANVLTF
>few|NA|TRBV4-1|TRBJ2-1
TGCGCCAGCAGCCAAGATCTCGGACTCCTAAGCTCCTACAATGAGCAGTTCTTC
CASSQDLGLLSSYNEQFF
>few|TRBD2|TRBV5-6|TRBJ2-5
TGTGCCAGCAGCCTCGGACTAGTTGAGGAGACCCAGTACTTC
CASSLGLVEETQYF
>NA|NA|TRBV2|TRBJ2-5
TGTGCCAGCAGTGAAGATCTCTCAAGGGGAGAGACCCAGTACTTC
CASSEDLSRGETQYF
>once|NA|TRBV4-1|TRBJ1-2
TGCGCCAGCAGCCAAAGATGGAAGGCCCCCTATGGCTACACCTTC
CASSQRWKAPYGYTF
>NA|NA|TRBV29-1|TRBJ1-1
TGCAGCGTTGCTCGAGGGGGGATGGACACTGAAGCTTTCTTT
CSVARGGMDTEAFF
>few|NA|TRBV13|TRBJ2-7
TGTGCCAGCAGCTTGGGGGGGACAGGCCTCTACGAGCAGTACTTC
CASSLGGTGLYEQYF
>few|TRBD1|TRBV12-3/TRBV12-4|TRBJ2-1
TGTGCCAGCAGTTTCCACAGGGGTCGTGAGGATGAGCAGTTCTTC
CASSFHRGREDEQFF
>NA|NA|TRBV5-1|TRBJ2-5
TGCGCCAGCAGCTTGGAAATCTTGCAGACCCAGTACTTC
CASSLEILQTQYF
>NA|TRBD1|TRBV11-3|TRBJ2-5
TGTGCCAGCAGCTTCCCTCATGCGGACAGGGGGCAAGAGACCCAGTACTTC
CASSFPHADRGQETQYF
>NA|TRBD1|TRBV24-1|TRBJ2-1
TGTGCCACCAGTGATTTCTGGAAGACAGGGGGGAACAATGAGCAGTTCTTC
CATSDFWKTGGNNEQFF
>NA|TRBD1|TRBV7-2|TRBJ1-6
TGTGCCAGCAGCTTAAACAGGGGTTTTGATTCACCCCTCCACTTT
CASSLNRGFDSPLHF
>NA|NA|TRBV12-3/TRBV12-4|TRBJ2-1
TGTGCCAGCAGTTTCACCCGACAGCTTAACAATGAGCAGTTCTTC
CASSFTRQLNNEQFF
>NA|NA|TRBV3-1|TRBJ2-1
TGTGCCAGCAGCCAACCTTCACGGGGGCAGTTCTTC
CASSQPSRGQFF
>NA|NA|TRBV3-1|TRBJ1-2
TGTGCCAGCAGCCAAGGCACACAGCTCTATGGCTACACCTTC
CASSQGTQLYGYTF
>NA|NA|TRBV6-1|TRBJ2-7
TGTGCCAGCAGTCCCCAAGGAGGGGGGCTTGGTTGGGAGCAGTACTTC
CASSPQGGGLGWEQYF
>NA|TRBD2|TRBV12-3/TRBV12-4|TRBJ2-4
TGTGCCAGCAGAAGCAGGGACTACGAGCTGTACTTC
CASRSRDYELYF
>NA|NA|TRBV5-1|TRBJ1-1
TGCGCCAGCAGCCCGGACGTGGGAAAGGGGAACACTGAAGCTTTCTTT
CASSPDVGKGNTEAFF
>few|NA|TRBV18|TRBJ2-1
TGTGCCAGCTCACCCGGAGACGGACAAACCTACAATGAGCAGTTCTTC
CASSPGDGQTYNEQFF
>few|NA|TRBV24-1|TRBJ2-7
TGTGCCACCAGCCCCCAGGGAGGATCCTACGAGCAGTACTTC
CATSPQGGSYEQYF
>NA|TRBD1|TRBV11-1|TRBJ1-5
TGTGCCAGCAGCTTAACGTCCCAACGGGACAGGGGAACTTATAGCAATCAGCCCCCGCATTTT
CASSLTSQRDRGTYSNQPPHF
>NA|TRBD2|TRBV4-3|TRBJ2-1
TGCGCCAGCAGCCCCGGGAGGACCTACAATGAGCAGTTCTTC
CASSPGRTYNEQFF
>NA|NA|TRBV7-9|TRBJ2-7
TGTGCCAGCAGCTTAGGACAGGTCAAGTACGAGCAGTACTTC
CASSLGQVKYEQYF
>few|TRBD1|TRBV29-1|TRBJ2-1
TGCAGCGTTGAACTCGGACAGGCTAGCTCCTACAATGAGCAGTTCTTC
CSVELGQASSYNEQFF
>few|NA|TRBV20-1|TRBJ2-3
TGCAGTGCAAATCCTCCGGGACTCTTAAATACGCAGTATTTT
CSANPPGLLNTQYF
>few|NA|TRBV4-2|TRBJ1-2
TGTGCCAGCAGCCAAGAGACCTACCAGGGCTATGGCTACACCTTC
CASSQETYQGYGYTF
>NA|TRBD1|TRBV28|TRBJ2-3
TGTGCCAGCGGGCTTGAGGGGGCAGCAGATACGCAGTATTTT
CASGLEGAADTQYF
>few|NA|TRBV7-2|TRBJ2-1
TGTGCCAGCAGCTTAGTAGCGGTAACCTACAATGAGCAGTTCTTC
CASSLVAVTYNEQFF
>NA|TRBD1|TRBV6-4|TRBJ2-1
TGTGCCAGCAGTGAGGGTATGGGACAGGGGGCCTACAATGAGCAGTTCTTC
CASSEGMGQGAYNEQFF
>NA|NA|TRBV2|TRBJ1-2
TGTGCCAGCAGTAAACAGGGTGATTTTGGCTACACCTTC
CASSKQGDFGYTF
>few|NA|TRBV19|TRBJ2-1
TGTGCCAGTAGTATGAGAGGTGAGCAGTTCTTC
CASSMRGEQFF
>few|NA|TRBV2|TRBJ2-3
TGTGCCAGCAGTGTGACAGTTGATACGCAGTATTTT
CASSVTVDTQYF
>NA|TRBD1|TRBV7-2|TRBJ1-1
TGTGCCAGCAGCTCGGACAGGGGACCCACTGAAGCTTTCTTT
CASSSDRGPTEAFF
>NA|NA|TRBV2|TRBJ2-1
TGTGCCAGCAAGATGGTGGGCCACTACAATGAGCGGTTCTTC
CASKMVGHYNERFF
>NA|NA|TRBV14|TRBJ2-1
TGTGCCAGCAGCCAAGATCTCCGGGGTCCTCAGTTCTTC
CASSQDLRGPQFF